This T cell receptor (beta chain) appears in the sequencing data of a study of blood T cells in healthy people across ages. Findings of the study overall: Per million T cells, TCR beta diversity dropped about linearly as age rose. The percentage of naive T cells correlated strongly with TCR beta diversity.

This clonotype has only a few counts. Its antigen is currently unknown. Next came a second PCR, run for about 6 to 12 cycles, which used a sample-barcoded 5' primer along with a J-beta primer mix. Researchers report that each sample yielded at least 2.5 million CDR3-containing paired-end reads. TCRdb independently ran MiXCR on the 5' RACE reads; one entry per CDR3 protein. The sample consists of under 1,100,000 distinct CDR3 sequences, 20% to 25% of them appearing once. The sample also formed part of further work on T cells of mothers and their children. That paper states: Researchers report slightly higher, though non-significant, overlap in related mother-child pairs than in unrelated pairs.

Sample: blood. This sequence was found in a girl under 10 years old in good health.

The chain's CDR3 is CASSLPGGYYEQYF. The CDR3 coding sequence is TGTGCCAGCAGCTTACCAGGGGGCTACTACGAGCAGTACTTC. The chain joins TRBV13 to TRBJ2-5; 8 bases line up with TRBD1. The closer fit of TRBJ2-7 to the DNA end suggests the J call may be wrong. The CDR3 sequence is 14 residues long. Germline V CDR1 and CDR2: PRHDT, FYEKMQ (reference sequence).